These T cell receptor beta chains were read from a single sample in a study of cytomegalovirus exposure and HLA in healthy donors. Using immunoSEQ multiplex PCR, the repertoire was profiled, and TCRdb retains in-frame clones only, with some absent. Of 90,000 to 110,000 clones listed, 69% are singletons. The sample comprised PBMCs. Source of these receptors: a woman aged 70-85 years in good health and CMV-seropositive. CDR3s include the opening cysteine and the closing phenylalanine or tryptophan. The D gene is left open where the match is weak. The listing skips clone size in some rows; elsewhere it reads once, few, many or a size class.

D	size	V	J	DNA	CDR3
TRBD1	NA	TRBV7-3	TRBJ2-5	TGTGCCAGCAGCTTAGGGGGACAGGTGGGGGAGACCCAGTACTTC	CASSLGGQVGETQYF
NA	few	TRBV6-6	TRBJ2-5	TGTGCCAGCTCCGGAGGGGTCGGGGAGACCCAGTACTTC	CASSGGVGETQYF
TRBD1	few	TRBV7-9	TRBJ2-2	TGTGCCAGCAGCCCACGAGGACAGGGTATTGTCACCGGGGAGCTGTTTTTT	CASSPRGQGIVTGELFF
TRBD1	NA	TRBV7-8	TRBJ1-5	TGTGCCAGCAGCTCCCGGGGGACAGTGAGCAATCAGCCCCAGCATTTT	CASSSRGTVSNQPQHF
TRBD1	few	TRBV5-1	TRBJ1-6	TGCGCCAGCAGCCGCACGTCCGGGACAGGGTCATCTTCACCCCTCCACTTT	CASSRTSGTGSSSPLHF
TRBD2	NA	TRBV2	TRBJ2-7	TGTGCCAGCAGTCTAGCGGGGGGCAGCACTTACGAGCAGTACTTC	CASSLAGGSTYEQYF
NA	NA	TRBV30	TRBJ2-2	TGTGCCTGGAGCCCCGGTGCCGTTCCCTTTGAGCTGTTTTTT	CAWSPGAVPFELFF
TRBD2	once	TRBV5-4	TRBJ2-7	TGTGCCAGCAGAAGAGGGACTAGCGGGGGGGCTTTCGAGCAGTACTTC	CASRRGTSGGAFEQYF
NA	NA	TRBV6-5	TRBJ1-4	TGTGCCAGCAGTTACGGGTCGGGGGGGCTTGGTGAAAAACTGTTTTTT	CASSYGSGGLGEKLFF
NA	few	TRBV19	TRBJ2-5	TGTGCCAGTTCTATGCTGGGTAGCGGCCAAGAGACCCAGTACTTC	CASSMLGSGQETQYF
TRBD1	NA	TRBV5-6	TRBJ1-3	TGTGCCAGCAGCTCAGACGGGACAGGGGGCCGCTCTGGAAACACCATATATTTT	CASSSDGTGGRSGNTIYF
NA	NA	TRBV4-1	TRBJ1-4	TGCGCCAGCAGCCAAGAAGGGGGGGGTGAAAAACTGTTTTTT	CASSQEGGGEKLFF
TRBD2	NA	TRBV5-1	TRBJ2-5	TGCGCCAGCAGCTTTAGGACTAGCGGGGGGGCCAGTGAGACCCAGTACTTC	CASSFRTSGGASETQYF
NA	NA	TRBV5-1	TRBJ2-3	TGCGCCAGCAGCTTGGCGACGGGTCCAGATACGCAGTATTTT	CASSLATGPDTQYF
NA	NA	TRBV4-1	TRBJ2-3	TGCGCCAGCAGCCTCGCAGGGCCCCTAAGCACAGATACGCAGTATTTT	CASSLAGPLSTDTQYF
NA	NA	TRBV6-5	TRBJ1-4	TGTGCCAGCGCGTTCAGGGGAATGGCTAATGAAAAACTGTTTTTT	CASAFRGMANEKLFF
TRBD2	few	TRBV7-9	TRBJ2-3	TGTGCCAGCAGCCTTAGCGGGGGGACCCGAGATACGCAGTATTTT	CASSLSGGTRDTQYF
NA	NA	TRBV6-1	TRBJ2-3	TGTGCCAGCTTTTTCGAAATCCCTAACACAGATACGCAGTATTTT	CASFFEIPNTDTQYF
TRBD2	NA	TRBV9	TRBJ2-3	TGTGCCAGCACCTTCCTCCCTAGCGGGGGTACAGATACGCAGTATTTT	CASTFLPSGGTDTQYF
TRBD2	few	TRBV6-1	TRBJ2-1	TGTGCCAGCAGTGTGGTTAGCGGGGCGTCCTACAATGAGCAGTTCTTC	CASSVVSGASYNEQFF
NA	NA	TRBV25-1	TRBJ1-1	TGTGCCAGCAGTGAGACAGAGAACACTGAAGCTTTCTTT	CASSETENTEAFF
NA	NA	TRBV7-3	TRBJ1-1	TGTGCCAGCAGCTTAGAGGCGGCCAACACTGAAGCTTTCTTT	CASSLEAANTEAFF
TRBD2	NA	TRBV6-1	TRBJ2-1	TGTGCCAGCAGCAGACTAGCGGGGGGACGCAATGAGCAGTTCTTC	CASSRLAGGRNEQFF
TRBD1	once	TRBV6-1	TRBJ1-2	TGTGCCAGCAAAGGGACAGGCACTCCAATCTATGGCTACACCTTC	CASKGTGTPIYGYTF
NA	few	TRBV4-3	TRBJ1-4	TGCGCCAGCAGCCAAGGGTCTGGGGGCCTTTTCCCCAATGAAAAACTGTTTTTT	CASSQGSGGLFPNEKLFF
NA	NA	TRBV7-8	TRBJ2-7	TGTGCCAGCAGTTCAGGGTGGCTTGGGGAGTACTTC	CASSSGWLGEYF
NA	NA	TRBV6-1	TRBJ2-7	TGTGCCAGCTACGCTGCTGCCCCTCTCGGGTACGAGCAGTACTTC	CASYAAAPLGYEQYF
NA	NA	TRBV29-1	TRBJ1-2	TGCAGCATCTCGTGGGGGGGGCCGGAAGGCTACACCTTC	CSISWGGPEGYTF
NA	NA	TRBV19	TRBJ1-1	TGTGCCAGCCTCTCCGGGACACACCTCCGAACCGAAGCTTTCTTT	CASLSGTHLRTEAFF
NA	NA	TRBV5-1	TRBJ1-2	TGCGCCAGCAGCTTGGACACCAGCTATGGCTACACCTTC	CASSLDTSYGYTF
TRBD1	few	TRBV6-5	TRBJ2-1	TGTGCCAGCAGAAGGGACAGAAACAATGAGCAGTTCTTC	CASRRDRNNEQFF
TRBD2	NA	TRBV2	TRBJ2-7	TGTGCCAGCAGTCAACCGGGACTAGCGTCTTACGAGCAGTACTTC	CASSQPGLASYEQYF
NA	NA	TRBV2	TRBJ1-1	TGTGCCAGCAGTGAACAGGGAGGGAACACTGAAGCTTTCTTT	CASSEQGGNTEAFF
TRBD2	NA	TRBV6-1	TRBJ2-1	TGTGCCAGCAGCATAGCGGGGTCATTGATCGATGAGCAGTTCTTC	CASSIAGSLIDEQFF
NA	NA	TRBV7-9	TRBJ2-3	TGTGCCAGCAGCCAGACAGATACGCAGTATTTT	CASSQTDTQYF
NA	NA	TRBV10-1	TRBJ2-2	TGCGCCAGCAGTCCCGGGTCCACCGGGGAGCTGTTTTTT	CASSPGSTGELFF
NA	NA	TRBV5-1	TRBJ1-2	TGCGCCAGCAGCTTGGGGGGCCCTGGATCTAGTGGCTACACCTTC	CASSLGGPGSSGYTF
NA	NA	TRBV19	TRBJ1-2	TGTGCCAGTAGTGACCTACAGGGAAACTATGGCTACACCTTC	CASSDLQGNYGYTF
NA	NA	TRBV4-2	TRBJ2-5	TGTGCCAGCAGCCAAGGGCTTCTGGGGCCCCAAGAGACCCAGTACTTC	CASSQGLLGPQETQYF
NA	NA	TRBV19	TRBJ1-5	TGTGCCAGTAGTATAGATCGAGTTCAGCCCCAGCATTTT	CASSIDRVQPQHF
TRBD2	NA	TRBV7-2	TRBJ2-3	TGTGCCAGCAGCACTCTAGCGGGGGGGCCGGATACGCAGTATTTT	CASSTLAGGPDTQYF
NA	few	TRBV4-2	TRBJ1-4	TGTGCCAGCAGCCAAGGTGCATACTTTTCTTCAACTAATGAAAAACTGTTTTTT	CASSQGAYFSSTNEKLFF